This T cell receptor (beta chain) was recorded in a study of cytomegalovirus exposure and HLA in healthy donors. Study-level results: Earlier analysis looked at TCR beta V segments, and most were productive about 87% or about 30% of the time. Roughly even sequencing depth across donors was the assumption behind the presence/absence analyses. Analysis performed later found approximately 17,000 TCR beta sequences associated with HLA alleles at 0.05 false discovery rate.

The CDR3 sequence is 16 residues long. Germline lookup yields CDR1 SGHKS and CDR2 YYEKEE (reference sequence). The V segment lost 1 base and the J segment 1 base; nucleotides outside the gene matches: 7. This PCR relied on a set of 60 Vbeta primers and 13 Jbeta primers. Assay: immunoSEQ multiplex PCR; the TCRdb copy retains only in-frame clones and omits some. This sample has about 90,000 clones, with just over 65% found just once. A few counts support this clone. Its antigen is unknown. The chain uses TRBV5-5 and TRBJ1-2; 7 nucleotides align to TRBD1. The TCR originated in a man aged 30 to 39 in good health and CMV-seronegative. Sequencing used PBMCs. CDR3 region: CASSLTGDSYNYGYTF. The DNA for the CDR3 is TGTGCCAGCAGCTTGACCGGGGACAGCTATAACTATGGCTACACCTTC.